Sequencing of this T cell receptor beta chain was carried out in a study of T cell changes during pregnancy in multiple sclerosis. Measured with immunoSEQ multiplex PCR; TCRdb has only the in-frame clones, and not every one. The data hold some 60,000 clones, with approximately 92% observed a single time. CDR1 is KGHSH, CDR2 LQKENI, per germline. The CDR3 consists of 14 residues. V was pared by 5 bases and J by 0 bases, with 3 bases of the junction left unmatched. The V and J genes are TRBV18 and TRBJ1-1; 7 nucleotides align to TRBD1. The specimen was CD4+ T cells from peripheral blood mononuclear cells, collected before pregnancy. This sequence originates from a female donor with multiple sclerosis, enrolled in a pregnancy study. CDR3 amino acids: CASSVGQMNTEAFF. In DNA form, the CDR3 reads TGTGCCAGCTCAGTGGGACAGATGAACACTGAAGCTTTCTTT. Using reference TRBV18 and TRBJ1-1 for the parts outside the CDR3, the full variable domain is NAGVMQNPRHLVRRRGQEARLRCSPMKGHSHVYWYRQLPEEGLKFMVYLQKENIIDESGMPKERFSAEFPKEGPSILRIQQVVRGDSAAYFCASSVGQMNTEAFFGQGTRLTVV.